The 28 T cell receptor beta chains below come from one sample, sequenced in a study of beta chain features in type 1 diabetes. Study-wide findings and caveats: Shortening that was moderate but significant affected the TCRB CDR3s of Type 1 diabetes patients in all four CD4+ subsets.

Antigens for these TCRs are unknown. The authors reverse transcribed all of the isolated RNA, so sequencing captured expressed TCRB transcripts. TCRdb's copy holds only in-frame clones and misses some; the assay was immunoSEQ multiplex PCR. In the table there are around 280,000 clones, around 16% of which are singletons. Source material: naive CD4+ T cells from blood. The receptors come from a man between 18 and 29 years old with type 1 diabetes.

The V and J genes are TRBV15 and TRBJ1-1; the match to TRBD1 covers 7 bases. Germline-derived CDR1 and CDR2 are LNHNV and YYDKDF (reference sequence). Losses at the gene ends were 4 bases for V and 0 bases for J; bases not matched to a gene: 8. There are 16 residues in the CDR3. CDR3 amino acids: CATSTPGQLMNTEAFF. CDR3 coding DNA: TGTGCCACCAGCACCCCGGGACAGCTCATGAACACTGAAGCTTTCTTT.

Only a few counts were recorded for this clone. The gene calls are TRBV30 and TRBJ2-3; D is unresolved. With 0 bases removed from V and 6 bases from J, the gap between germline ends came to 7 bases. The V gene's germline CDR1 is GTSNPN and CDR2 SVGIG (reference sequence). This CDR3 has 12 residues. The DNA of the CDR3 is TGTGCCTGGAGTGTACTTTGGGATACGCAGTATTTT. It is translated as CAWSVLWDTQYF.

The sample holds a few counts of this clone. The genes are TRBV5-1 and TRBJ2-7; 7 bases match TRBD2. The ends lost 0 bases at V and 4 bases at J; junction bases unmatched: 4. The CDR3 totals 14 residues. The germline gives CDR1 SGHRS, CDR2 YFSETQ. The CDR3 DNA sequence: TGCGCCAGCAGCTTGGTCCTAGCGGCTTACGAGCAGTACTTC. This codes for CASSLVLAAYEQYF.

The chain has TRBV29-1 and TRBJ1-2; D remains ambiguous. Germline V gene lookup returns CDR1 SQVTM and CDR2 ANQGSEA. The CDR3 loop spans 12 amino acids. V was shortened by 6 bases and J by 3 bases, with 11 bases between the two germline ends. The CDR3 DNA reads TGCAGCGTCTACGCGGGAGACTATGGCTACACCTTC. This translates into CSVYAGDYGYTF.

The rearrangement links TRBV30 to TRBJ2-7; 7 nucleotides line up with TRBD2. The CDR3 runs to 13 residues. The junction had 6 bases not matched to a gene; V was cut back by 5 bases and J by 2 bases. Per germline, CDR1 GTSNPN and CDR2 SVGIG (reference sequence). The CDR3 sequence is CAWRQGGAYEQYF. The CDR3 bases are TGTGCCTGGCGCCAGGGAGGGGCCTACGAGCAGTACTTC.

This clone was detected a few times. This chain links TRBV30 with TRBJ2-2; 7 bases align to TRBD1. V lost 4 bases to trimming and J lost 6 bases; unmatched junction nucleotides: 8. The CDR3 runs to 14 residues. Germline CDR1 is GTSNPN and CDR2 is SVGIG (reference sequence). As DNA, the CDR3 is TGTGCCTGGAAATTACAGGGGATCGCCGGGGAGCTGTTTTTT. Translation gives CAWKLQGIAGELFF. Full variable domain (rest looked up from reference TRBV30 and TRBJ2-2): SQTIHQWPATLVQPVGSPLSLECTVEGTSNPNLYWYRQAAGRGLQLLFYSVGIGQISSEVPQNLSASRPQDRQFILSSKKLLLSDSGFYLCAWKLQGIAGELFFGEGSRLTVL.

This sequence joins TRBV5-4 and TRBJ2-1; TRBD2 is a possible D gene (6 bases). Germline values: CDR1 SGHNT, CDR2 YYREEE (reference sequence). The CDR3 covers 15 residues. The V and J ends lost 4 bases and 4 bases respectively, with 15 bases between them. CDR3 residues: CASSRDSNPYNEQFF. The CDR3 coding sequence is TGTGCCAGCAGCCGGGACTCTAATCCTTACAATGAGCAGTTCTTC.

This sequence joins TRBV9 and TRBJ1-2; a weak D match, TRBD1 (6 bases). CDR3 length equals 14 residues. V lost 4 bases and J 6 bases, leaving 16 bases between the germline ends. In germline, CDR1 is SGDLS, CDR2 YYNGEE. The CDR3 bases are TGTGCCAGCAGCCCACAGGGCTACCGGGATGGCTACACCTTC. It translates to CASSPQGYRDGYTF.

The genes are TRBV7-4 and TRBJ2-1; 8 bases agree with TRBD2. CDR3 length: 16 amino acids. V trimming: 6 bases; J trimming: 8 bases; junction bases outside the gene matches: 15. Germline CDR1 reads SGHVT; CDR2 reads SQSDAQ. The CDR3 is CASRKRETGPVYEQFF. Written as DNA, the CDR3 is TGTGCCAGCAGAAAGCGGGAGACAGGTCCGGTCTATGAGCAGTTCTTC.

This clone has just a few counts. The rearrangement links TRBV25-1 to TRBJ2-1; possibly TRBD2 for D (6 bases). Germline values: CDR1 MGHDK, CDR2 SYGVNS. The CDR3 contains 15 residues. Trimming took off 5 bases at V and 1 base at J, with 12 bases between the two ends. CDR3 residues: CASSYGSGSYNEQFF. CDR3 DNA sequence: TGTGCCAGCAGTTACGGCAGCGGGTCCTACAATGAGCAGTTCTTC.

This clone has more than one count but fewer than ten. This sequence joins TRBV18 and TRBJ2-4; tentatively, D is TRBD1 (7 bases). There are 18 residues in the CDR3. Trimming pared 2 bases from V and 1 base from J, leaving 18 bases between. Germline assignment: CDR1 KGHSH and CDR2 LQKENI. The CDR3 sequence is CASSPGARRGAAKNIQYF. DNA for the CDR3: TGTGCCAGCTCACCAGGGGCCCGCAGGGGGGCGGCCAAAAACATTCAGTACTTC.

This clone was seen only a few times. Here the CDR3 reads CASSPQQGAVYNEQFF. In DNA form, the CDR3 reads TGTGCCAGCTCACCGCAGCAGGGGGCGGTCTACAATGAGCAGTTCTTC. The V gene is TRBV18, the J gene TRBJ2-1, with 8 positions matching TRBD1. The trim removed 3 bases at V and 3 bases at J, leaving 7 bases unmatched. The CDR3 loop spans 16 amino acids. From germline, CDR1 is KGHSH and CDR2 LQKENI.

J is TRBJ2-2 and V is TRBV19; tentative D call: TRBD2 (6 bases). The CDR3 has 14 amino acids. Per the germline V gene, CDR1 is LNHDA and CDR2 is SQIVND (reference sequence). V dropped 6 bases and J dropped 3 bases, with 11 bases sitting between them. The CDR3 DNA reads TGTGCCAGTAGCTCCCCGGGAGACACCGGGGAGCTGTTTTTT. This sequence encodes CASSSPGDTGELFF.

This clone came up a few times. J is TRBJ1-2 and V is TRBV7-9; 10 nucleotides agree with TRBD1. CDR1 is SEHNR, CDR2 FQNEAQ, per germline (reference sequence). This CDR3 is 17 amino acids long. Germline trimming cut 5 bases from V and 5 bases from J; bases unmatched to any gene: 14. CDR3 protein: CASSKTRTPGQGYGYTF. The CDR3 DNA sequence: TGTGCCAGCAGCAAAACCCGTACTCCGGGACAGGGGTATGGCTACACCTTC.

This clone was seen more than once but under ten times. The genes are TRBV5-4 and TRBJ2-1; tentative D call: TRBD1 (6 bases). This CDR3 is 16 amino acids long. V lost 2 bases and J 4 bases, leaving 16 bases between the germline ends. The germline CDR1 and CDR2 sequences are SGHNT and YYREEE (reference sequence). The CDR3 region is CASSFSLDSKYNEQFF. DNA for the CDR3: TGTGCCAGCAGCTTCAGTCTGGACAGCAAATACAATGAGCAGTTCTTC. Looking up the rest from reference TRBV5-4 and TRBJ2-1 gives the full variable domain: ETGVTQSPTHLIKTRGQQVTLRCSSQSGHNTVSWYQQALGQGPQFIFQYYREEENGRGNFPPRFSGLQFPNYSSELNVNALELDDSALYLCASSFSLDSKYNEQFFGPGTRLTVL.

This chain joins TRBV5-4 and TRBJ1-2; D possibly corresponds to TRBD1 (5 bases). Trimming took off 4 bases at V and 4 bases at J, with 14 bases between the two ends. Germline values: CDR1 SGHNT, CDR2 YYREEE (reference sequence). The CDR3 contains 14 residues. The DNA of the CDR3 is TGTGCCAGCAGCACACAGGCCAACCTCTATGGCTACACCTTC. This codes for CASSTQANLYGYTF.

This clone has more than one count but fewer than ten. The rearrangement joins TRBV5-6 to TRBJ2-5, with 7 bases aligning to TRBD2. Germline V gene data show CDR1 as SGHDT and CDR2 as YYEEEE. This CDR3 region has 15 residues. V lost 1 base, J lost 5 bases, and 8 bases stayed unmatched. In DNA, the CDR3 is TGTGCCAGCAGCTTGTGGCGGGGGACGGGGGAGACCCAGTACTTC. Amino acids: CASSLWRGTGETQYF.

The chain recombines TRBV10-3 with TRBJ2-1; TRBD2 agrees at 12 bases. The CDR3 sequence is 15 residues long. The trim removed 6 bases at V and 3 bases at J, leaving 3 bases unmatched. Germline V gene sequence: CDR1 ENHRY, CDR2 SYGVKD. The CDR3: CAIRPGLAGYNEQFF. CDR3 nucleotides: TGTGCCATCAGGCCGGGACTAGCGGGCTACAATGAGCAGTTCTTC.

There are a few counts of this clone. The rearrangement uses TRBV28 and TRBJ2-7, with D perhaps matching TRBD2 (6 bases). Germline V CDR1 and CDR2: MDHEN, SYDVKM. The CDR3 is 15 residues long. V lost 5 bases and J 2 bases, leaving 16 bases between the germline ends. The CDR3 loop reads CASSPAGSGAYEQYF. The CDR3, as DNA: TGTGCCAGCAGTCCGGCCGGTAGCGGTGCCTACGAGCAGTACTTC. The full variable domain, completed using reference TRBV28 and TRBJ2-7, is DVKVTQSSRYLVKRTGEKVFLECVQDMDHENMFWYRQDPGLGLRLIYFSYDVKMKEKGDIPEGYSVSREKKERFSLILESASTNQTSMYLCASSPAGSGAYEQYFGPGTRLTVT.

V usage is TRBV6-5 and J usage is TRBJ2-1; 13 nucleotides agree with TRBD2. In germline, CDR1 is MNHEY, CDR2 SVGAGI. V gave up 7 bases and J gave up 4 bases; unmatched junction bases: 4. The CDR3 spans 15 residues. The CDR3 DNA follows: TGTGCCAGCATCACTAGCGGGAGGGCATACAATGAGCAGTTCTTC. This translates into CASITSGRAYNEQFF.

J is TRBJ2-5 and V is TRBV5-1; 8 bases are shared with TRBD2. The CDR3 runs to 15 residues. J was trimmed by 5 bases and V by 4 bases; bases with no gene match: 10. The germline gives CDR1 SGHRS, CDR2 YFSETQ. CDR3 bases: TGCGCCAGCAGCCAAAGCGGGAGTGACGTTGAGACCCAGTACTTC. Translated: CASSQSGSDVETQYF.

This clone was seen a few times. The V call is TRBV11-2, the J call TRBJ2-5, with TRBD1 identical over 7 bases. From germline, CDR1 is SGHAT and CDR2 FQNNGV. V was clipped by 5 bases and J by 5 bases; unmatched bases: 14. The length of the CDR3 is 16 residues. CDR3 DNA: TGTGCCAGCAGCAGGACCACCGGGACAGTCATTGAGACCCAGTACTTC. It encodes CASSRTTGTVIETQYF.

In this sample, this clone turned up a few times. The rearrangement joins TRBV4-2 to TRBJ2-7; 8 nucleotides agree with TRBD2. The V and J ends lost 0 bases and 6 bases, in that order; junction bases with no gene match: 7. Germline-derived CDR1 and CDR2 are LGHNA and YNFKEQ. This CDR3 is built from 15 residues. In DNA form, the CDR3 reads TGTGCCAGCAGCCAAGAGACTAGCGTAGGATCCGAGCAGTACTTC. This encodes CASSQETSVGSEQYF.

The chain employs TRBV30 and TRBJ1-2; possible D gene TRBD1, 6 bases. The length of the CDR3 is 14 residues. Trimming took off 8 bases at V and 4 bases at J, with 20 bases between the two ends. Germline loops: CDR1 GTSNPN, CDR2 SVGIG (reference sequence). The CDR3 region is CAEGQSSRSYGYTF. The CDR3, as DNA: TGTGCCGAGGGACAAAGTTCTCGGTCCTATGGCTACACCTTC.

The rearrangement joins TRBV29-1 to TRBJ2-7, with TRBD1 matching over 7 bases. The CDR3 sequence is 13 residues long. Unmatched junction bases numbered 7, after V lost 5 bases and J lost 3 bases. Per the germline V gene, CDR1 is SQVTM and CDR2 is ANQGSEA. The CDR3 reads CSVSGTVLYEQYF. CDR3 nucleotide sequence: TGCAGCGTTTCCGGGACAGTGCTCTACGAGCAGTACTTC.

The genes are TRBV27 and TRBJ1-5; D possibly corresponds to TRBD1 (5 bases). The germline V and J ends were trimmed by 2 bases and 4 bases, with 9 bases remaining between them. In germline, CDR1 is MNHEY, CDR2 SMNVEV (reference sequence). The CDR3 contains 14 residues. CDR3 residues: CASSLGRENQPQHF. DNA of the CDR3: TGTGCCAGCAGTTTAGGCAGGGAAAATCAGCCCCAGCATTTT.

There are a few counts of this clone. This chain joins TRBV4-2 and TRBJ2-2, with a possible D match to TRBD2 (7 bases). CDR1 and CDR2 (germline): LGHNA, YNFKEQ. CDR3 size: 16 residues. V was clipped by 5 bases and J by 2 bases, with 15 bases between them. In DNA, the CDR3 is TGTGCCAGCAGCACCCCGGGGGGCGCAAACACCGGGGAGCTGTTTTTT. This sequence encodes CASSTPGGANTGELFF.

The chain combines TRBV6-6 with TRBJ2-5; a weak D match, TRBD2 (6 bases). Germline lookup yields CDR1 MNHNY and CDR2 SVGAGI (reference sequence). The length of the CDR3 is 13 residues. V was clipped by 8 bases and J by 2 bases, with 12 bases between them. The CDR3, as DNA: TGTGCCAGCCGGCAGGGAGGACAAGAGACCCAGTACTTC. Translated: CASRQGGQETQYF.